Listed here is a single T cell receptor (beta chain). Sequencing was performed with immunoSEQ multiplex PCR; in TCRdb, only in-frame clones are kept and a portion is missing. The data contain tens of thousands of clones, about nine tenths of them seen just once; the ten biggest clones take up roughly 10%. The data stem from a study of OX40 agonist ivuxolimab in advanced cancers. CDR1 SNHLY and CDR2 FYNNEI come from the germline V gene. Trimming took off 8 bases at V and 1 base at J, with 8 bases between the two ends. CDR3 size: 12 residues. The rearrangement joins TRBV2 to TRBJ1-1; D is ambiguous. The sample here was CD4+ or CD8+ T cells sorted from blood, taken in a trial of the OX40 agonist ivuxolimab. This clonotype was sampled from an adult with an advanced solid tumor such as melanoma, head and neck, liver or kidney cancer. CDR3 region: CASRAGNTEAFF. The DNA of the CDR3 is TGTGCCAGCCGGGCAGGGAACACTGAAGCTTTCTTT.